The T cell receptor (beta chain) under discussion was sequenced for a study of cytotoxic CD8 clonotypes in ibrutinib-treated CLL. Repertoires were generated with immunoSEQ multiplex PCR, while TCRdb's copy carries only in-frame clones and drops some. Of about 330,000 clones detected, over 60% appear once; the ten largest clones hold around 6.3%. The CDR3 has 12 amino acids. Germline-derived CDR1 and CDR2 are MNHNS and SASEGT. Between the trimmed V and J ends, which lost 4 bases and 2 bases, there was a span of 5 bases. The chain employs TRBV6-1 and TRBJ1-2; no definite D call. Sequences were derived from PBMCs, sampled after 36 months of ibrutinib treatment. The TCR sequence derives from a human donor with chronic lymphocytic leukemia. The CDR3 loop reads CASSGVNYGYTF. CDR3 DNA sequence: TGTGCCAGCAGTGGGGTGAACTATGGCTACACCTTC.